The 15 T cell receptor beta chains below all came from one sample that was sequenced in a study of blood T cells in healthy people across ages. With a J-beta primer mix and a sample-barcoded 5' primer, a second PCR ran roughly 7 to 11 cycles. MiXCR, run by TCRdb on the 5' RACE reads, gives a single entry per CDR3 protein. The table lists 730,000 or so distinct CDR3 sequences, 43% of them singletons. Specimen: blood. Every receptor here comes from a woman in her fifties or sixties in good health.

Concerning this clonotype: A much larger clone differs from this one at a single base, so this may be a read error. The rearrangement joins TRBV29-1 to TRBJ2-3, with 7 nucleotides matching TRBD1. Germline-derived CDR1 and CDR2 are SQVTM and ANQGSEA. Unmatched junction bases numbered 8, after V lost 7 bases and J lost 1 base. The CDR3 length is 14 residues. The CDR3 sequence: CSATGDRRTDTQYF. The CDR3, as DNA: TGCAGCGCCACAGGGGATCGACGCACAGATACGCAGTATTTT.

The CDR3 reads CASSSPGTSRGSSYNEQFF. Here the CDR3 DNA reads TGCGCCAGCAGCTCCCCCGGGACTAGCAGGGGCAGCTCCTACAATGAGCAGTTCTTC. The chain has TRBV5-1 and TRBJ2-1, with TRBD2 identical over 9 bases. Germline lookup yields CDR1 SGHRS and CDR2 YFSETQ. This CDR3 has 19 residues. Germline trimming cut 3 bases from V and 0 bases from J; bases unmatched to any gene: 13.

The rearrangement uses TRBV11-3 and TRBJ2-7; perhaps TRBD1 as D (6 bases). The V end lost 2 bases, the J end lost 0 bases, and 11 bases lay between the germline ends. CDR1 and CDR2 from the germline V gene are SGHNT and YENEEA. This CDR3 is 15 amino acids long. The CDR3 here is CASSLYTGLSYEQYF. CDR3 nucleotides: TGTGCCAGCAGCTTATATACAGGGCTCTCCTACGAGCAGTACTTC.

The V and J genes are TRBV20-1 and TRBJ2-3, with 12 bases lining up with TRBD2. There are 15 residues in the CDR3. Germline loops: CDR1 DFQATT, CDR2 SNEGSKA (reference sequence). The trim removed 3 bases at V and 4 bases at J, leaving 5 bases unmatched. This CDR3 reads CSASHTSGGPDTQYF. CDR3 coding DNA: TGCAGTGCTAGCCATACTAGCGGGGGGCCAGATACGCAGTATTTT.

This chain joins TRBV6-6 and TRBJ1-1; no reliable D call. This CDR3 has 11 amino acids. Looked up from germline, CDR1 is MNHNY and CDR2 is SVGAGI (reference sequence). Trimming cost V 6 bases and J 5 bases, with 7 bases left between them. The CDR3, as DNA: TGTGCCAGCAGCCCCTTAACTGAAGCTTTCTTT. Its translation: CASSPLTEAFF.

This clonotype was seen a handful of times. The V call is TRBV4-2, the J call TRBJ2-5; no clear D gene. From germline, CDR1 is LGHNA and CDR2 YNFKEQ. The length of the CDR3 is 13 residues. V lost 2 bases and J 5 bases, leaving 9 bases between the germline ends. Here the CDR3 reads CASSQPSEETQYF. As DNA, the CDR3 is TGTGCCAGCAGCCAACCGTCGGAGGAGACCCAGTACTTC.

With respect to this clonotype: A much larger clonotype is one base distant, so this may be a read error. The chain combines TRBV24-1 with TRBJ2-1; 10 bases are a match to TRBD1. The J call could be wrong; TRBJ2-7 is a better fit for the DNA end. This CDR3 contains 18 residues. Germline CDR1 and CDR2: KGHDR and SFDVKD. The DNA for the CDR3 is TGTGCCACCAGTGAGGGGACAGGGGCCATGAGCTCCTACAATGAGCAGTACTTC. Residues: CATSEGTGAMSSYNEQYF.

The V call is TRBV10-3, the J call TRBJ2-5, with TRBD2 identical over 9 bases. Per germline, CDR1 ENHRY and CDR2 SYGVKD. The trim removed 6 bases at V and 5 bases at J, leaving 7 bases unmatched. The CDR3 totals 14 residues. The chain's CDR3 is CAIRVGGRDETQYF. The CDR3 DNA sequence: TGTGCCATCAGGGTTGGCGGGAGGGATGAGACCCAGTACTTC.

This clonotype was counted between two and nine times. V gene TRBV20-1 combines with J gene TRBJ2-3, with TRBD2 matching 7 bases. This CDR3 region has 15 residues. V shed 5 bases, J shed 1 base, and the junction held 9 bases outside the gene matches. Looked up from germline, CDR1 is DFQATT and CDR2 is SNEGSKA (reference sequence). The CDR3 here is CSAAGRASGTDTQYF. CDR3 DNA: TGCAGTGCTGCGGGGAGGGCTAGCGGCACAGATACGCAGTATTTT.

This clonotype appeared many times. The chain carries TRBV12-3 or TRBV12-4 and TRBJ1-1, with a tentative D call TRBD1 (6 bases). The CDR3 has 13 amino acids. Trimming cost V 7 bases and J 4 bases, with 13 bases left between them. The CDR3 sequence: CASNQDSSTEAFF. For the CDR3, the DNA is TGTGCCAGCAACCAGGACAGTTCCACTGAAGCTTTCTTT.

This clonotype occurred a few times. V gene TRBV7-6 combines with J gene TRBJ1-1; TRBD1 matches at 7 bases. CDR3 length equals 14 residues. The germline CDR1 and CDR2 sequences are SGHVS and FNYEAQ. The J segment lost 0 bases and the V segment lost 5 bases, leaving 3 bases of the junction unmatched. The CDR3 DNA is TGTGCCAGCAGCCCTCAGGGGGTGAACACTGAAGCTTTCTTT. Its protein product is CASSPQGVNTEAFF.

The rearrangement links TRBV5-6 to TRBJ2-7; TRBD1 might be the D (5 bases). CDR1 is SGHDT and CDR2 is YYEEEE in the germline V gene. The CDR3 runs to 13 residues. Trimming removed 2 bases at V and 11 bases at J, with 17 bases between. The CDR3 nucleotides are TGTGCCAGCAGCTTCTTCCAGGGCACGGTGGAGTACTTC. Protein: CASSFFQGTVEYF. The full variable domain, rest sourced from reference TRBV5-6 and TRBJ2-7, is DAGVTQSPTHLIKTRGQQVTLRCSPKSGHDTVSWYQQALGQGPQFIFQYYEEEERQRGNFPDRFSGHQFPNYSSELNVNALLLGDSALYLCASSFFQGTVEYFGPGTRLTVT.

The CDR3 spells CAIRRDGLYNEQFF. In nucleotides, the CDR3 is TGTGCCATCCGCCGGGACGGACTCTACAATGAGCAGTTCTTC. V is TRBV10-3 and J is TRBJ2-1; the D gene could be TRBD1 or TRBD2 (5 bases each). Germline V CDR1 and CDR2: ENHRY, SYGVKD. Trimming took 8 bases from V and 3 from J, leaving 14 bases between them. This CDR3 is 14 amino acids long.

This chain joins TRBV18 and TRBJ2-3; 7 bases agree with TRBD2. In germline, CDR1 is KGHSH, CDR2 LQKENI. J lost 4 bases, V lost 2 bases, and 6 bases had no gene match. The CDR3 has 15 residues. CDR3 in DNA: TGTGCCAGCTCACCAGTCTCAGCGGGATCAGATACGCAGTATTTT. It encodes CASSPVSAGSDTQYF.

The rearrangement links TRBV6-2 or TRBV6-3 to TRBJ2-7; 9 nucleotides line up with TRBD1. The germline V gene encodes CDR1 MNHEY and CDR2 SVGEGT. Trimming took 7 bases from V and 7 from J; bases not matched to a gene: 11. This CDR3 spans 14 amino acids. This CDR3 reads CASKGTGTYNEQYF. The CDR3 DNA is TGTGCCAGCAAAGGGACAGGGACCTACAATGAGCAGTACTTC.